This TCR beta chain is drawn from a study of blood T cells in healthy people across ages. Study-wide points: While age rose, TCR beta diversity per million T cells dropped in a roughly linear way. Diversity estimates drawn from one million T cells were deemed underestimates.

Germline CDR1 SQVTM, CDR2 ANQGSEA. CDR3 length equals 13 residues. Then a second PCR, running roughly 7 to 11 cycles, was carried out with a sample-barcoded 5' primer and a J-beta primer mix. TCRdb re-analysed the 5' RACE reads in MiXCR, keeping a single row per CDR3 protein. This table has approximately 820,000 distinct CDR3 sequences, roughly 44% appearing once. Details on this clonotype: Its matching antigen is unknown. A much larger clone differs from this one at a single base, so this may be a read error.

The receptor's source is a man aged 55 to 69 in good health. This chain joins TRBV29-1 and TRBJ2-7; the match to TRBD2 covers 7 bases. Sequenced sample: blood. The chain's CDR3 is CNARPSGGYEQYF. CDR3 sequence (DNA): TGCAACGCGCGTCCTTCCGGGGGGTACGAGCAGTACTTC.